The T cell receptor beta chain under discussion was sequenced for a study of blood T cell repertoires in COVID-19. V shed 5 bases and J shed 1 base, with 8 bases lying between them. The length of the CDR3 is 13 residues. In germline, CDR1 is ENHRY, CDR2 SYGVKD. Sequencing was performed with immunoSEQ multiplex PCR; in TCRdb, only in-frame clones are kept and a portion is missing. The table records fewer than 250,000 clones, 82% of them present only once. This chain connects TRBV10-3 to TRBJ1-1; the D gene is possibly TRBD1 (5 bases). Material for sequencing was peripheral blood. The receptor's source is a middle-aged woman with acute or convalescent COVID-19. In nucleotides, the CDR3 is TGTGCCATCAGTCCCACAGGGAACACTGAAGCTTTCTTT. This encodes CAISPTGNTEAFF.